This T cell receptor beta chain is drawn from a study of shared clonotypes between healthy human individuals. Study overall: Plates per donor: three CD4 naive, three CD4 memory, two CD8 naive, one CD8 memory.

Sorted-subset replicate PCR reactions contained roughly 200 ng DNA, corresponding to some 30,000 T cell genomes. TCRdb keeps only in-frame clones here, not all; method: immunoSEQ multiplex PCR. The repertoire has 500,000 or so clones, about 96% of them found once; the top ten carry 0.05% to 0.07%. About this clone itself: Its antigen is as yet unknown.

Study findings and constraints: Sequencing depth was expected to affect clonotype sharing among donors. Rarefaction curves obtained for sorted subsets showed sequencing incomplete despite large depth.

Germline V lookup: CDR1 MDHEN, CDR2 SYDVKM. V was trimmed by 8 bases and J by 2 bases, leaving 29 bases between them. The CDR3 totals 19 residues. The TCR comes from a woman aged 25-40 years in good health. The sample comprised naive CD4+ T cells sorted from blood. Subset indicated: CD45RA+ positively selected. The genes are TRBV28 and TRBJ2-3; D not certain. The CDR3 sequence is CASPKSLGAGKSPTDTQYF. CDR3 coding DNA: TGTGCCAGCCCCAAATCCCTGGGCGCAGGAAAATCTCCCACAGATACGCAGTATTTT.